A selection of T cell receptor beta chains follows, all from one sample in a study of T cell responses to AZD1222 COVID-19 vaccine. Only in-frame clones appear in the TCRdb table, and some are missing; sequencing was by immunoSEQ multiplex PCR. The table records tens of thousands of clones, approximately 86% of them present only once. Sample: peripheral blood, taken 28 days after the second AZD1222 dose. The receptors stem from an adult who received the AZD1222 COVID-19 vaccine. The CDR3 runs from the conserved cysteine through the conserved F or W. The D gene is left open where the match is weak. Only part of the rows carry a size: once, few, many, or a class if the clone is expanded.

D,V,J,size,DNA,CDR3
.,TRBV4-1,TRBJ2-2,.,TGCGCCAGCAGCCAAGAGGGGCAGGGCGGGACCGGGGAGCTGTTTTTT,CASSQEGQGGTGELFF
TRBD2,TRBV7-2,TRBJ2-7,.,TGTGCCAGCAGCTTAGGAGGTAGCGGGAGGGTATACTTC,CASSLGGSGRVYF
TRBD1,TRBV15,TRBJ1-5,.,TGTGCCACCAGCAGGGCCGTGGGGGGACAGAATCAGCCCCAGCATTTT,CATSRAVGGQNQPQHF
.,TRBV3-1/TRBV3-2,TRBJ2-7,once,TGTGCCAGCAGCTACAAGATGGTAGGGTACGAGCAGTACTTC,CASSYKMVGYEQYF
TRBD1,TRBV6-5,TRBJ1-5,.,TGTGCCAGCAGGCCACCGGGACAGGGGAACCAGCCCCAGCATTTT,CASRPPGQGNQPQHF
TRBD2,TRBV10-2,TRBJ2-1,.,TGCGCCAGCAGTGAGTTGGTAGCTAACGGGAGGGCCGGGAACAATGAGCAGTTCTTC,CASSELVANGRAGNNEQFF
TRBD1,TRBV9,TRBJ2-5,.,TGTGCCAGCAGCGGGGGACAGGGGGGCGGCCAAGAGACCCAGTACTTC,CASSGGQGGGQETQYF
TRBD2,TRBV7-9,TRBJ2-1,.,TGTGCCAGCAGCTTAGCCGCGGGAGGGGCCCGCGCTGAGCAGTTCTTC,CASSLAAGGARAEQFF
.,TRBV19,TRBJ2-2,.,TGTGCCAGTTCGAGGACGGCGAACACCGGGGAGCTGTTTTTT,CASSRTANTGELFF
.,TRBV5-1,TRBJ1-3,.,TGCGCCAGCAGCTTGGGCGCAGTAAATTCTGGAAACACCATATATTTT,CASSLGAVNSGNTIYF
.,TRBV5-1,TRBJ1-1,.,TGCGCCAGCAGCTTGGAGGATATACGAGAAGCTTTCTTT,CASSLEDIREAFF
TRBD2,TRBV18,TRBJ2-5,.,TGTGCCACCCAGCGGGAGCCAGGGGAGACCCAGTACTTC,CATQREPGETQYF
TRBD2,TRBV18,TRBJ2-7,few,TGTGCCAGCTCACGGCCCATAGCGGGAGGAAGTGACGAGCAGTACTTC,CASSRPIAGGSDEQYF
.,TRBV3-1/TRBV3-2,TRBJ2-4,.,TGTGCCAGCAGCCAAGGGCCGGCAGTCCCCAAAAACATTCAGTACTTC,CASSQGPAVPKNIQYF
.,TRBV28,TRBJ2-7,.,TGTGCCAGCAGCCCCGGACAGTTAGGCCTCTACGAGCAGTACTTC,CASSPGQLGLYEQYF
.,TRBV10-3,TRBJ2-3,.,TGTGCCATCAGCCTGCGGGCAGGCACTAGCACAGATACGCAGTATTTT,CAISLRAGTSTDTQYF
TRBD1,TRBV4-1,TRBJ1-2,.,TGCGCCAGCAGCCAAGGCCTACAGGGGGCTCGTTATGGCTACACCTTC,CASSQGLQGARYGYTF
TRBD2,TRBV19,TRBJ2-2,.,TGTGCCAGTAGACGGACTAGCGGGAACGGGGAGCTGTTTTTT,CASRRTSGNGELFF
.,TRBV19,TRBJ2-7,.,TGTGCCAGTAGCCGTGACAGGTCCCTCTCCTACGAGCAGTACTTC,CASSRDRSLSYEQYF
.,TRBV6-5,TRBJ2-7,few,TGTGCCAGCATGAGGGGACACCTCGATAGGAACGAGCAGTACTTC,CASMRGHLDRNEQYF
.,TRBV3-1/TRBV3-2,TRBJ2-7,.,TGTGCCAGCAGCCAAACGACAGCCTACGAGCAGTACTTC,CASSQTTAYEQYF
TRBD2,TRBV5-5,TRBJ2-1,.,TGTGCCAGCAGCTTGGCGGTCTTGCTAGCGGCCTACAATGAGCAGTTCTTC,CASSLAVLLAAYNEQFF
.,TRBV7-2,TRBJ1-5,.,TGTGCCAGCAGCTTAGTGCGGAGGGGCAATCAGCCCCAGCATTTT,CASSLVRRGNQPQHF
.,TRBV30,TRBJ2-3,.,TGTGCCTGGAGTATCGTTGAGGATACGCAGTATTTT,CAWSIVEDTQYF
TRBD1,TRBV12-5,TRBJ1-1,.,TGTGCTAGTGCCTTTATCGGGACAGGGGTGAACACTGAAGCTTTCTTT,CASAFIGTGVNTEAFF
TRBD1,TRBV4-2,TRBJ1-2,few,TGTGCCAGCAGCCAAGGAAAGGGACAGGGTATGGATGGCTACACCTTC,CASSQGKGQGMDGYTF
.,TRBV29-1,TRBJ2-4,.,TGCAGCGTTGTGGGGGGCCAATCCAAAAACATTCAGTACTTC,CSVVGGQSKNIQYF
.,TRBV4-1,TRBJ1-2,.,TGCGCCAGCAGCCCTCTACAGGGAGACTATGGCTACACCTTC,CASSPLQGDYGYTF
TRBD1,TRBV11-2,TRBJ2-7,.,TGTGCCAGCAGCTTAGACCCCGGGACAGCTTACGAGCAGTACTTC,CASSLDPGTAYEQYF
.,TRBV5-1,TRBJ2-7,.,TGCGCCAGCAGCTTAGGCAGCATCTCCTACGAGCAGTACTTC,CASSLGSISYEQYF
.,TRBV11-2,TRBJ2-5,.,TGTGCCAGCAGCTTAATGGGCGGCCAAGAGACCCAGTACTTC,CASSLMGGQETQYF
.,TRBV11-1,TRBJ2-3,.,TGTGCCAGCAGCCCAGTCGGGGACTGGGCAGATACGCAGTATTTT,CASSPVGDWADTQYF
.,TRBV19,TRBJ1-5,once,TGTGCCAGTAGTATAAAGGGCGGTGGGAAGCCCCAGCATTTT,CASSIKGGGKPQHF
TRBD1,TRBV19,TRBJ1-1,.,TGTGCCAGTAGACCCCGGGACAGGGGGCGGACTGAAGCTTTCTTT,CASRPRDRGRTEAFF